This TCR beta chain was sequenced during a study of shared clonotypes between healthy human individuals. CDR1 SQVTM and CDR2 ANQGSEA come from the germline V gene. V was pared by 7 bases and J by 0 bases, with 12 bases between. The CDR3 has 13 residues. The donor cohort consisted entirely of Caucasian adults residing in Nashville, Tennessee. Concerning this clone itself: What it recognizes is unknown.

Findings of the study overall: Clonotype sharing across donors was expected to vary with sequencing depth.

Approximately 30,000 T cell genomes (around 300 ng DNA) went into each PBMC replicate. Per the original methods: From ImmunoSEQ came sequences covering only the junction and carrying no quality scores, so filtering differed. Data came from immunoSEQ multiplex PCR; TCRdb stores just in-frame clones and leaves some out. For V, J and clone size, that table is used; D and trimming come from the DNA. This repertoire shows over 400,000 clones, more than 65% found once; its top ten account for approximately 12%. The chain couples TRBV29-1 to TRBJ1-1; D gene uncertain. The sample consisted of PBMCs. This clonotype was obtained from a woman between 40 and 50 years old in good health. Some clones in this sample may be carry-over from other donors' samples. The CDR3 spells CSATLVVNTEAFF. CDR3 in DNA: TGCAGCGCGACCTTGGTCGTGAACACTGAAGCTTTCTTT.